This entry lists 23 T cell receptor beta chains sequenced from one sample in a study of CD8 T cells in Susac syndrome. cDNA came from roughly 0.47 to 1 ug RNA primed by random hexamers. TCRdb reanalysed the immunoSEQ multiplex PCR reads using MiXCR and keeps one entry per CDR3 protein. The table shows over 95,000 distinct CDR3 sequences, with around nine tenths occurring only once. Sequencing was performed on CD4+ T cells from PBMCs. The receptors were sampled from a human donor in good health.

This sequence joins TRBV20-1 and TRBJ2-1; TRBD2 agrees at 13 bases. The V gene end was trimmed by 2 bases and the J gene end by 7 bases; junction bases not matched to a gene: 8. The CDR3 is 16 amino acids. Germline CDR1 and CDR2: DFQATT and SNEGSKA (reference sequence). CDR3 residues: CSARPGLAGVWNEQFF. The CDR3 bases are TGCAGTGCTAGACCCGGACTAGCGGGAGTGTGGAATGAGCAGTTCTTC.

This clonotype was counted a single time. The chain joins TRBV30 to TRBJ2-5; 16 nucleotides line up with TRBD2. CDR1 and CDR2 (germline): GTSNPN, SVGIG (reference sequence). This CDR3 comprises 21 residues. Unmatched junction bases numbered 20, after V lost 2 bases and J lost 5 bases. Written as DNA, the CDR3 is TGTGCCTGGAGTCTTTTTATTTTGCCCGGGACTAGCGGGAGGGCCGGTGAGACCCAGTACTTC. Amino acid sequence: CAWSLFILPGTSGRAGETQYF.

The J gene is TRBJ2-2, the V gene TRBV7-2, with D unresolved. This CDR3 spans 13 amino acids. Looked up from germline, CDR1 is SGHTA and CDR2 is FQGNSA. V lost 5 bases and J 4 bases, leaving 8 bases between the germline ends. In DNA form, the CDR3 reads TGTGCCAGCAGCCCATTTGGCACCGGGGAGCTGTTTTTT. Translating it yields CASSPFGTGELFF. Looking up the rest from reference TRBV7-2 and TRBJ2-2 gives the full variable domain: GAGVSQSPSNKVTEKGKDVELRCDPISGHTALYWYRQSLGQGLEFLIYFQGNSAPDKSGLPSDRFSAERTGGSVSTLTIQRTQQEDSAVYLCASSPFGTGELFFGEGSRLTVL.

The chain joins TRBV7-2 to TRBJ1-2, with 9 bases identical to TRBD1. CDR1 and CDR2 from the germline V gene are SGHTA and FQGNSA. This CDR3 region has 15 residues. V lost 5 bases, J lost 5 bases, and 9 bases stayed unmatched. The CDR3 DNA reads as TGTGCCAGCAGCCCCTCCTCGGACAGGGGATATGGCTACACCTTC. It is translated as CASSPSSDRGYGYTF.

The chain recombines TRBV24-1 with TRBJ2-3; D is perhaps TRBD1 (6 bases). Germline values: CDR1 KGHDR, CDR2 SFDVKD. This CDR3 has 14 amino acids. The V end was cut by 6 bases, the J end by 4 bases, with 13 bases between. Here the CDR3 reads CATSPAGAPDTQYF. In DNA form, the CDR3 reads TGTGCCACCAGTCCGGCAGGGGCCCCAGATACGCAGTATTTT.

The chain combines TRBV6-1 with TRBJ2-2; 7 bases are shared with TRBD2. Germline V gene sequence: CDR1 MNHNS, CDR2 SASEGT. J gave up 6 bases and V 6 bases, and 7 bases lay outside the gene matches. The CDR3 loop spans 14 amino acids. The CDR3 DNA reads as TGTGCCAGCAGAATAGCGGGCGCAGCCGGGGAGCTGTTTTTT. This gives the protein CASRIAGAAGELFF.

The gene calls are TRBV5-1 and TRBJ1-5; no clear D. The CDR3 consists of 13 residues. CDR1 and CDR2 from the germline V gene are SGHRS and YFSETQ. Trimming pared 0 bases from V and 6 bases from J, leaving 7 bases between. As DNA, the CDR3 is TGCGCCAGCAGCTTGGAGGGATTTCAGCCCCAGCATTTT. This gives the protein CASSLEGFQPQHF.

V usage is TRBV11-2 and J usage is TRBJ2-2, with a possible D match to TRBD1 (5 bases). Trimming removed 2 bases at V and 6 bases at J, with 13 bases between. Germline lookup yields CDR1 SGHAT and CDR2 FQNNGV. This CDR3 is 15 amino acids long. The CDR3 here is CASSLSGLGPGELFF. CDR3 DNA: TGTGCCAGCAGCTTATCAGGGTTGGGGCCCGGGGAGCTGTTTTTT.

The chain is built from TRBV11-2 and TRBJ2-2; D is ambiguous. V lost 2 bases to trimming and J lost 5 bases, with 12 bases between them. The CDR3 spans 15 residues. Germline CDR1 SGHAT, CDR2 FQNNGV. The CDR3: CASSLKVVGTGELFF. CDR3 DNA: TGTGCCAGCAGCTTAAAAGTAGTTGGTACCGGGGAGCTGTTTTTT.

The chain links TRBV4-3 to TRBJ2-5; TRBD1 is a possible D gene (5 bases). Germline lookup yields CDR1 LGHNA and CDR2 YSLEER. The length of the CDR3 is 14 residues. The germline V and J ends were trimmed by 5 bases and 0 bases, with 10 bases remaining between them. The DNA for the CDR3 is TGCGCCAGCAGCTACGACAGATACCAAGAGACCCAGTACTTC. Translating gives CASSYDRYQETQYF.

The V and J genes are TRBV12-3 or TRBV12-4 and TRBJ2-3; D is unclear. The CDR3 has 14 residues. With 0 bases removed from V and 3 bases from J, the gap between germline ends came to 7 bases. CDR3 in amino acids: CASSLAHGTDTQYF. CDR3 in DNA: TGTGCCAGCAGTTTAGCGCATGGGACAGATACGCAGTATTTT.

This clonotype came up a few times. V is TRBV11-2 and J is TRBJ1-1; D might be TRBD1 (5 bases). Trimming left V 5 bases short and J 4 bases short, with 14 bases between. CDR1 and CDR2 from the germline V gene are SGHAT and FQNNGV. CDR3 length: 14 amino acids. In DNA, the CDR3 is TGTGCCAGCAGCGATACAGGACGGCCCACTGAAGCTTTCTTT. As protein: CASSDTGRPTEAFF. Complete variable domain (other parts from reference TRBV11-2 and TRBJ1-1): EAGVAQSPRYKIIEKRQSVAFWCNPISGHATLYWYQQILGQGPKLLIQFQNNGVVDDSQLPKDRFSAERLKGVDSTLKIQPAKLEDSAVYLCASSDTGRPTEAFFGQGTRLTVV.

V is TRBV5-6 and J is TRBJ2-7; possibly TRBD1 or TRBD2 for D (6 bases each). This CDR3 has 13 amino acids. The V and J ends lost 7 bases and 3 bases respectively, with 14 bases between them. Germline V gene data show CDR1 as SGHDT and CDR2 as YYEEEE. DNA for the CDR3: TGTGCCAGCGAAAGCAGGGGACTCTACGAGCAGTACTTC. Its protein product is CASESRGLYEQYF. Filled out from reference TRBV5-6 and TRBJ2-7, the complete variable domain reads DAGVTQSPTHLIKTRGQQVTLRCSPKSGHDTVSWYQQALGQGPQFIFQYYEEEERQRGNFPDRFSGHQFPNYSSELNVNALLLGDSALYLCASESRGLYEQYFGPGTRLTVT.

The rearrangement uses TRBV12-3 or TRBV12-4 and TRBJ2-7; the match to TRBD2 covers 9 bases. J gave up 5 bases and V 3 bases, and 5 bases lay outside the gene matches. The CDR3 sequence is 14 residues long. In DNA, the CDR3 is TGTGCCAGCAGTTTGAGCGGGGGGACGCACGAGCAGTACTTC. Protein: CASSLSGGTHEQYF.

The chain couples TRBV7-2 to TRBJ2-7; D not certain. V gave up 5 bases and J gave up 6 bases, with 11 bases separating them. The germline V gene has CDR1 SGHTA and CDR2 FQGNSA. The CDR3 consists of 12 residues. The CDR3, as DNA: TGTGCCAGCAGCCCAGCCGGGCGCGAGCAGTACTTC. Protein product: CASSPAGREQYF.

This clonotype came up once. The chain combines TRBV12-3 or TRBV12-4 with TRBJ2-1; D may be TRBD2 (5 bases). The CDR3 runs to 15 residues. The ends were cut back, 2 bases at V and 7 bases at J, with 15 bases in the middle. CDR3 amino acids: CASSLHGAGKNEQFF. DNA for the CDR3: TGTGCCAGCAGTTTACATGGCGCCGGGAAAAATGAGCAGTTCTTC.

The chain recombines TRBV29-1 with TRBJ1-2; D possibly corresponds to TRBD1 (5 bases). The CDR3 loop spans 14 amino acids. Trimming cost V 3 bases and J 1 base, with 12 bases left between them. From germline, CDR1 is SQVTM and CDR2 ANQGSEA. The CDR3 DNA follows: TGCAGCGTTGAGACAGACGGACGTAACTATGGCTACACCTTC. Residues: CSVETDGRNYGYTF.

The CDR3 region is CASSGDRNQPQHF. The CDR3 region has the DNA TGTGCCAGCAGTGGGGACAGAAATCAGCCCCAGCATTTT. V usage is TRBV12-3 or TRBV12-4 and J usage is TRBJ1-5; 7 bases are shared with TRBD1. The CDR3 covers 13 residues. V gave up 5 bases and J gave up 4 bases; unmatched junction bases: 2.

The V and J genes are TRBV29-1 and TRBJ1-4; no firm D call. CDR3 size: 14 residues. Trimming left V 4 bases short and J 4 bases short, with 13 bases between. CDR1 is SQVTM and CDR2 is ANQGSEA in the germline V gene. CDR3 sequence (DNA): TGCAGCGTTGCAGATGAGAACCTTAATGAAAAACTGTTTTTT. Translated, it gives CSVADENLNEKLFF.

The chain employs TRBV6-2 or TRBV6-3 and TRBJ2-1; D may be TRBD2 (6 bases). Germline lookup yields CDR1 MNHEY and CDR2 SVGEGT. V lost 7 bases, J lost 9 bases, and 16 bases lay in between. The CDR3 has 13 residues. In nucleotides, the CDR3 is TGTGCCAGCATCCCGACTAGAGGGCCTGAGCAGTTCTTC. This sequence encodes CASIPTRGPEQFF.

This chain links TRBV5-4 with TRBJ2-3, with 7 bases identical to TRBD2. Germline CDR1 reads SGHNT; CDR2 reads YYREEE (reference sequence). CDR3 length equals 15 residues. Trimming took 6 bases from V and 2 from J; bases not matched to a gene: 9. CDR3 residues: CASTPGLAVTDTQYF. DNA of the CDR3: TGTGCCAGCACCCCTGGGCTAGCGGTCACAGATACGCAGTATTTT.

In DNA form, the CDR3 reads TGTGCCAGCAGCTTGGCCGCGGCGGGGCCCCAGCATTTT. Amino acids: CASSLAAAGPQHF. The V and J genes are TRBV5-6 and TRBJ1-5, with D hard to call. The CDR3 contains 13 residues. CDR1 is SGHDT, CDR2 YYEEEE, per germline. V lost 0 bases and J lost 9, with 10 bases in between.

The chain couples TRBV5-1 to TRBJ1-1; weak D call: TRBD1 (6 bases). The CDR3 extends over 16 amino acids. Trimming left V 1 base short and J 6 bases short, with 19 bases between. Looked up from germline, CDR1 is SGHRS and CDR2 is YFSETQ. The CDR3 nucleotides are TGCGCCAGCAGCTTGTCCCCGGGGGGCTCTGGGGCTGAAGCTTTCTTT. Its translation is CASSLSPGGSGAEAFF. Supplemented by reference TRBV5-1 and TRBJ1-1, the full variable domain reads KAGVTQTPRYLIKTRGQQVTLSCSPISGHRSVSWYQQTPGQGLQFLFEYFSETQRNKGNFPGRFSGRQFSNSRSEMNVSTLELGDSALYLCASSLSPGGSGAEAFFGQGTRLTVV.